These 22 T cell receptor beta chains came from one sample sequenced in a study of Graves' ophthalmopathy and Graves' hyperthyroidism. Amplification of the TCR beta CDR3 regions used RNA transcripts (as template). Following a first-round RT-PCR that used HTBI primers, a second-round multiplex PCR was carried out. Each CDR3 protein is one row after TCRdb ran MiXCR on the multiplex PCR reads. Of about 700,000 distinct CDR3 sequences in the sample, under 50% were seen once. The sample consisted of peripheral blood. All receptors derive from an adult man with Graves' ophthalmopathy.

Points on this clonotype: A much larger clone is a single base away; this may be a read error. The rearrangement links TRBV4-3 to TRBJ2-5; tentatively, D is TRBD2 (6 bases). The CDR3 consists of 17 residues. Germline CDR1 reads LGHNA; CDR2 reads YSLEER. DNA of the CDR3: TGCGCCAGCAGCCAAGGCACCTCAGCACTAGCAAAAGAGACCCAGGACTTC. This translates into CASSQGTSALAKETQDF.

This clonotype was recorded at least ten times. In DNA, the CDR3 is TGTGCCAGTAGTATTGGTGCAGGAGACCAAGAGACCCAGTACTTC. Translated: CASSIGAGDQETQYF. This sequence joins TRBV19 and TRBJ2-5, with D hard to call. Trimming stripped 3 bases from V and 0 bases from J, with 11 bases between. Germline V lookup: CDR1 LNHDA, CDR2 SQIVND (reference sequence). This CDR3 is 15 amino acids long.

The gene calls are TRBV29-1 and TRBJ2-5; tentatively, D is TRBD1 (6 bases). Germline CDR1 SQVTM, CDR2 ANQGSEA. CDR3 length: 16 amino acids. With 7 bases removed from V and 5 bases from J, the gap between germline ends came to 26 bases. CDR3 DNA: TGCAGCGCCAGCAGCTCCGGGACACCCGGTGGGGAGACCCAGTACTTC. It is translated as CSASSSGTPGGETQYF.

Here the CDR3 DNA reads TGTGCCAGTAGTATACAGGGGAACACCATATATTTT. It codes for CASSIQGNTIYF. This chain links TRBV19 with TRBJ1-3, with a possible D match to TRBD1 (6 bases). Per germline, CDR1 LNHDA and CDR2 SQIVND (reference sequence). The CDR3 length is 12 residues. V dropped 2 bases and J dropped 7 bases, with 6 bases sitting between them. Full variable domain (outside the CDR3, taken from reference TRBV19 and TRBJ1-3): DGGITQSPKYLFRKEGQNVTLSCEQNLNHDAMYWYRQDPGQGLRLIYYSQIVNDFQKGDIAEGYSVSREKKESFPLTVTSAQKNPTAFYLCASSIQGNTIYFGEGSWLTVV.

V usage is TRBV10-1 and J usage is TRBJ1-2; 12 nucleotides line up with TRBD1. Germline V gene data show CDR1 as WNHNN and CDR2 as SYGVQD (reference sequence). The CDR3 is made up of 15 amino acids. Trimming removed 2 bases from V and 7 bases from J; junction bases left unmatched: 5. CDR3: CASSEVGTGGRGYTF. DNA of the CDR3: TGCGCCAGCAGTGAGGTGGGGACAGGGGGCCGTGGCTACACCTTC.

V is TRBV7-2 and J is TRBJ1-2; 11 bases agree with TRBD1. The V gene end was trimmed by 5 bases and the J gene end by 6 bases; junction bases not matched to a gene: 11. Looked up from germline, CDR1 is SGHTA and CDR2 is FQGNSA. This CDR3 is built from 16 residues. The CDR3 protein is CASSQVVDRGPDGYTF. The CDR3 region has the DNA TGTGCCAGCAGCCAAGTAGTGGACAGGGGGCCTGATGGCTACACCTTC.

In its sample, this clonotype was seen many times. The chain uses TRBV7-9 and TRBJ2-6; TRBD2 might be the D (6 bases). Germline CDR1 SEHNR, CDR2 FQNEAQ (reference sequence). Trimming took off 6 bases at V and 2 bases at J, with 14 bases between the two ends. The CDR3 loop spans 16 amino acids. The CDR3 coding sequence is TGTGCCAGCAGGGCTAGCGCAACCACTGGGGCCAACGTCCTGACTTTC. Its protein is CASRASATTGANVLTF.

This clonotype was counted at least ten times. V gene TRBV27 combines with J gene TRBJ2-5; D uncertain. This CDR3 has 13 residues. Germline V gene data show CDR1 as MNHEY and CDR2 as SMNVEV (reference sequence). The ends were cut back, 6 bases at V and 1 base at J, with 9 bases in the middle. This CDR3 is CASSTHLQETQYF. In DNA form, the CDR3 reads TGTGCCAGCAGCACCCATCTCCAAGAGACCCAGTACTTC.

This clonotype was found many times. The chain joins TRBV11-2 to TRBJ2-7, with a possible D match to TRBD1 (5 bases). CDR3 length: 14 amino acids. In germline, CDR1 is SGHAT, CDR2 FQNNGV. The V and J ends lost 1 base and 2 bases respectively, with 9 bases between them. Here the CDR3 reads CASSLGTQTYEQYF. For the CDR3, the DNA is TGTGCCAGCAGCTTAGGGACACAGACCTACGAGCAGTACTTC. Looking up the rest from reference TRBV11-2 and TRBJ2-7 gives the full variable domain: EAGVAQSPRYKIIEKRQSVAFWCNPISGHATLYWYQQILGQGPKLLIQFQNNGVVDDSQLPKDRFSAERLKGVDSTLKIQPAKLEDSAVYLCASSLGTQTYEQYFGPGTRLTVT.

The CDR3 bases are TGCAGTGCTACGCCTGATAGCAATCAGCCCCAGCATTTT. It specifies CSATPDSNQPQHF. This sequence joins TRBV20-1 and TRBJ1-5; D not resolved. V lost 4 bases and J 0 bases, leaving 7 bases between the germline ends. The CDR3 consists of 13 residues. Germline V gene data show CDR1 as DFQATT and CDR2 as SNEGSKA (reference sequence).

In this sample, this clonotype turned up many times. The CDR3 sequence is CASSLVGYSPLHF. CDR3 nucleotide sequence: TGTGCCAGCAGCTTAGTGGGGTATTCACCCCTCCACTTT. The V and J genes are TRBV7-9 and TRBJ1-6; D gene ambiguous. Germline V gene sequence: CDR1 SEHNR, CDR2 FQNEAQ (reference sequence). The CDR3 length is 13 residues. Trimming stripped 1 base from V and 8 bases from J, with 6 bases between.

This clonotype was recorded many times. This chain links TRBV9 with TRBJ1-6; no firm D call. The CDR3 sequence is 15 residues long. Trimming pared 0 bases from V and 5 bases from J, leaving 9 bases between. Germline CDR1 SGDLS, CDR2 YYNGEE. CDR3 protein: CASSVEPENNSPLHF. In DNA form, the CDR3 reads TGTGCCAGCAGCGTAGAGCCAGAAAATAATTCACCCCTCCACTTT.

This clonotype was found many times. The chain is built from TRBV7-9 and TRBJ2-2; D gene ambiguous. V lost 1 base and J lost 9, with 9 bases in between. This CDR3 region has 13 residues. CDR1 and CDR2 (germline): SEHNR, FQNEAQ (reference sequence). The CDR3 nucleotides are TGTGCCAGCAGCTTAGGGTCGGAAAGGGAGCTGTTTTTT. Translating it yields CASSLGSERELFF.

V usage is TRBV7-9 and J usage is TRBJ1-6; D possibly corresponds to TRBD1 (5 bases). This CDR3 region has 12 residues. Germline CDR1 reads SEHNR; CDR2 reads FQNEAQ (reference sequence). V was trimmed by 5 bases and J by 9 bases, leaving 8 bases between them. CDR3 loop: CASSPRGSPLHF. The CDR3 DNA reads as TGTGCCAGCAGCCCTAGGGGTTCACCCCTCCACTTT. Full variable domain (missing parts from reference TRBV7-9 and TRBJ1-6): DTGVSQNPRHKITKRGQNVTFRCDPISEHNRLYWYRQTLGQGPEFLTYFQNEAQLEKSRLLSDRFSAERPKGSFSTLEIQRTEQGDSAMYLCASSPRGSPLHFGNGTRLTVT.

About this clonotype itself: Mismatch with germline at one junction end may stem from a read error. The chain is built from TRBV6-5 and TRBJ2-5; the D is unclear. Per germline, CDR1 MNHEY and CDR2 SVGAGI. The CDR3 is made up of 13 amino acids. The CDR3, as DNA: TGTGCCAGCAGCGGGTCCCACCAAGAGACCCAGTGCTTC. Its protein is CASSGSHQETQCF.

This clonotype has a handful of counts. The CDR3 DNA is TGTGCCAGCAGTGCGACTAGGCGCGAGCAGTACTTC. Translation gives CASSATRREQYF. This chain links TRBV12-3 or TRBV12-4 with TRBJ2-5, with a tentative D call TRBD2 (6 bases). The end of the DNA fits TRBJ2-7 better, so the J call may be wrong. CDR3 length equals 12 residues.

The chain is built from TRBV7-3 and TRBJ2-7; 9 bases are shared with TRBD2. The J call is uncertain, as TRBJ2-1 better fits the DNA end. Germline-derived CDR1 and CDR2 are SGHTA and FQGTGA. The CDR3 covers 15 residues. The CDR3 coding sequence is TGTGCCAGCAGCTTATGGGCTAGCGGGGAAAATGAGCAGTTCTTC. This translates into CASSLWASGENEQFF.

The chain joins TRBV7-6 to TRBJ2-2, with D tentatively TRBD2 (5 bases). The CDR3 consists of 16 residues. The germline CDR1 and CDR2 sequences are SGHVS and FNYEAQ. V dropped 5 bases and J dropped 2 bases, with 15 bases sitting between them. The CDR3 nucleotides are TGTGCCAGCAGCCCGCTCTGGGGAGTTAACACCGGGGAGCTGTTTTTT. Protein product: CASSPLWGVNTGELFF.

Note on this clonotype: A much more abundant neighbour one base away suggests this may be a read error. Since no conserved phenylalanine or tryptophan closes the CDR3, a read error is the likely cause. The chain employs TRBV20-1 and TRBJ2-5, with D perhaps assigned TRBD1 or TRBD2 (6 bases each). Trimming took off 5 bases at V and 4 bases at J, with 20 bases between the two ends. Germline loops: CDR1 DFQATT, CDR2 SNEGSKA (reference sequence). The CDR3 has 15 residues. The CDR3 here is CSAGETGARRETQYL. In nucleotides, the CDR3 is TGCAGTGCTGGGGAGACGGGGGCGCGACGAGAGACCCAGTACTTG.

As for this clonotype: A single base separates this from a much larger clone, so it may be a read error. This chain connects TRBV6-6 to TRBJ1-5; D is unresolved. Looked up from germline, CDR1 is MNHNY and CDR2 is SVGAGI (reference sequence). The CDR3 runs to 12 residues. CDR3 nucleotide sequence: TGTGCCGGCAGCCCGCTCCGTCAGCCCCAGCATTTT. This codes for CAGSPLRQPQHF.

The J gene is TRBJ1-1, the V gene TRBV29-1; tentative D call: TRBD1 (6 bases). The CDR3 consists of 14 residues. The V end was cut by 6 bases, the J end by 5 bases, with 19 bases between. CDR1 and CDR2 from the germline V gene are SQVTM and ANQGSEA. The CDR3 DNA follows: TGCAGCGTCGAGACGGGAGGGGGAAGGACTGAAGCTTTCTTT. This gives the protein CSVETGGGRTEAFF. The variable domain in full, completed from reference TRBV29-1 and TRBJ1-1, reads SAVISQKPSRDICQRGTSLTIQCQVDSQVTMMFWYRQQPGQSLTLIATANQGSEATYESGFVIDKFPISRPNLTFSTLTVSNMSPEDSSIYLCSVETGGGRTEAFFGQGTRLTVV.

The chain is built from TRBV12-3 or TRBV12-4 and TRBJ1-2; D is perhaps TRBD1 (5 bases). This CDR3 comprises 17 residues. CDR3 in DNA: TGTGCTAGTGGTTTGGTACTCGGGACTTCAACGAACTATGGCTACACCTTC. Encoded protein: CASGLVLGTSTNYGYTF.